These 29 T cell receptor beta chains originate from one sample sequenced in a study of metastatic and nonmetastatic thyroid tumors. TCRdb re-clonotyped the PCR reads through MiXCR. The profile covers some 40,000 clones, with approximately 20% appearing a single time and roughly 13% taken by the ten largest. Ahead of thyroid surgery, no patient had received treatment of any kind. Sample: tumor tissue. These receptors were obtained from a female donor with papillary thyroid cancer or a benign thyroid nodule (not recorded which). Some clones in this sample may be carry-over from other donors' samples.

Only a few counts were recorded for this clone. A much larger clonotype is one base distant, so this may be a read error. This chain joins TRBV29-1 and TRBJ2-7; D remains unclear. Trimming removed 3 bases at V and 6 bases at J, with 12 bases between. Germline V gives CDR1 SQVTM, CDR2 ANQGSEA. This CDR3 is 12 amino acids long. This chain's CDR3 is CSVDLGWIEQYF. CDR3 in DNA: TGCAGCGTTGATTTAGGGTGGATCGAGCAGTACTTC.

On this clone: One base away lies a much larger clone, so this may be a sequencing read error. The chain has TRBV20-1 and TRBJ2-1, with 7 nucleotides matching TRBD2. The CDR3 sequence is 16 residues long. Trimming at V came to 6 bases and at J to 9 bases, leaving 20 bases not matched to a gene. Germline CDR1 is DFQATT and CDR2 is SNEGSKA (reference sequence). The CDR3 protein is CSASPPSGAGDGEQFF. DNA of the CDR3: TGCAGTGCATCCCCGCCAAGCGGGGCGGGGGATGGTGAGCAGTTCTTC.

The rearrangement links TRBV7-9 to TRBJ1-2, with D possibly being TRBD1 (5 bases). The length of the CDR3 is 12 residues. CDR1 is SEHNR, CDR2 FQNEAQ, per germline (reference sequence). V lost 2 bases and J 7 bases, leaving 8 bases between the germline ends. CDR3 in amino acids: CASSLSGGGYTF. In nucleotides, the CDR3 is TGTGCCAGCAGCTTATCCGGGGGTGGCTACACCTTC.

This clone was seen more than once but under ten times. The J gene is TRBJ2-1, the V gene TRBV4-2; TRBD2 agrees at 9 bases. Germline-derived CDR1 and CDR2 are LGHNA and YNFKEQ. CDR3 length: 16 amino acids. J gave up 8 bases and V 0 bases, and 8 bases lay outside the gene matches. The CDR3 is CASSQDTAGGGYEQFF. The CDR3 region has the DNA TGTGCCAGCAGCCAAGATACAGCGGGAGGTGGCTATGAGCAGTTCTTC.

CDR3 nucleotides: TGCGCCAGCAGCCGTAAGGAGACAGGGTTGGCTTTCTTT. It is translated as CASSRKETGLAFF. V is TRBV5-1 and J is TRBJ1-1; 7 bases match TRBD1. CDR1 is SGHRS, CDR2 YFSETQ, per germline. Losses at the gene ends were 4 bases for V and 11 bases for J; bases not matched to a gene: 11. The CDR3 covers 13 residues.

This clone was seen repeatedly, ten times or more. The chain uses TRBV10-3 and TRBJ2-1; TRBD1 matches at 8 bases. The CDR3 runs to 17 residues. Looked up from germline, CDR1 is ENHRY and CDR2 is SYGVKD. Germline trimming cut 0 bases from V and 2 bases from J; bases unmatched to any gene: 6. CDR3 loop: CAISESRTGGTYNEQFF. CDR3 nucleotides: TGTGCCATCAGTGAGTCGAGAACAGGGGGGACCTACAATGAGCAGTTCTTC.

The sample holds many counts of this clone. The V call is TRBV7-9, the J call TRBJ1-2, with a weak D call TRBD1 (5 bases). The CDR3 consists of 15 residues. The V end was cut by 6 bases, the J end by 2 bases, with 16 bases between. Germline V gives CDR1 SEHNR, CDR2 FQNEAQ (reference sequence). The CDR3 DNA sequence: TGTGCCAGCAGTACAGGACGGATTCTGAACTATGGCTACACCTTC. Translated: CASSTGRILNYGYTF.

Comments on this clone: This could be a read error, since a much larger clone is one nucleotide away. At the DNA level, this CDR3 is encoded by other sequences in the same sample as well. The chain recombines TRBV11-2 with TRBJ2-6; D perhaps matches TRBD1 (6 bases). CDR3 length: 17 residues. The germline CDR1 and CDR2 sequences are SGHAT and FQNNGV. Trimming removed 4 bases at V and 0 bases at J, with 13 bases between. The CDR3 protein is CASSWGLGPSGANVLTF. CDR3 nucleotides: TGTGCCAGCAGCTGGGGGCTTGGGCCCTCTGGGGCCAACGTCCTGACTTTC.

This clone showed up many times. The gene calls are TRBV6-5 and TRBJ2-3; maybe TRBD2 (5 bases). V was shortened by 6 bases and J by 5 bases, with 9 bases between the two germline ends. The CDR3 extends over 12 amino acids. Germline CDR1 and CDR2: MNHEY and SVGAGI. The CDR3 here is CASSLLEDTQYF. The CDR3 DNA sequence: TGTGCCAGCAGCTTACTAGAAGATACGCAGTATTTT.

About this clone itself: A much larger clone is a single base away; this may be a read error. The chain combines TRBV3-1 with TRBJ2-7; unclear D gene. The CDR3 runs 12 residues. Germline CDR1 reads LGHDT; CDR2 reads YNNKEL (reference sequence). The CDR3 nucleotides read TGTGCCAGCAACCAATTGTTCTACGAGCAGTACTTC. It codes for CASNQLFYEQYF.

This clone was observed at least ten times. A much larger clone lies a single base off, so this may be a read error. The chain has TRBV5-1 and TRBJ1-2; 7 bases map to TRBD1. This CDR3 has 13 residues. Germline lookup yields CDR1 SGHRS and CDR2 YFSETQ. CDR3 sequence: CASSLTGVYGHTF. The CDR3 DNA reads TGCGCCAGCAGCTTAACAGGGGTATATGGCCACACCTTC.

This clone was picked up many times. The V gene is TRBV19, the J gene TRBJ2-5; a possible D gene is TRBD2 (5 bases). V was clipped by 2 bases and J by 4 bases, with 8 bases between them. Germline V lookup: CDR1 LNHDA, CDR2 SQIVND (reference sequence). This CDR3 comprises 13 residues. The CDR3 is CASSISGRETQYF. The CDR3 nucleotides read TGTGCCAGTAGTATATCGGGAAGAGAGACCCAGTACTTC.

This chain links TRBV7-2 with TRBJ2-7, with 7 positions matching TRBD1. V shed 8 bases and J 2 bases; nucleotides not matched to a gene: 0. The CDR3 contains 11 residues. Per germline, CDR1 SGHTA and CDR2 FQGNSA. The CDR3 reads CASGTAYEQYF. The CDR3 coding sequence is TGTGCCAGCGGGACAGCCTACGAGCAGTACTTC.

There are a few counts of this clone. V and J are TRBV6-2 or TRBV6-3 and TRBJ2-7, with a weak D call TRBD1 (6 bases). V was cut by 2 bases and J by 6 bases, with 26 bases left in between. Germline V gives CDR1 MNHEY, CDR2 SVGEGT. The CDR3 contains 18 residues. CDR3 nucleotide sequence: TGTGCCAGCAGTTACAGTATCGTACAGGGAACGGTGGTTCGCGAGCAGTACTTC. Amino acids: CASSYSIVQGTVVREQYF.

This clone was counted at least ten times. V usage is TRBV11-2 and J usage is TRBJ2-1; either TRBD1 or TRBD2 may fit D (5 bases each). CDR1 and CDR2 (germline): SGHAT, FQNNGV. This CDR3 has 16 amino acids. Trimming shortened V by 0 bases and J by 0 bases, and 9 bases separated the two germline ends. CDR3 DNA sequence: TGTGCCAGCAGCTTAGACAGGGAGCACTCCTACAATGAGCAGTTCTTC. This sequence encodes CASSLDREHSYNEQFF. Supplemented by reference TRBV11-2 and TRBJ2-1, the full variable domain reads EAGVAQSPRYKIIEKRQSVAFWCNPISGHATLYWYQQILGQGPKLLIQFQNNGVVDDSQLPKDRFSAERLKGVDSTLKIQPAKLEDSAVYLCASSLDREHSYNEQFFGPGTRLTVL.

The chain links TRBV9 to TRBJ2-5; the D gene is possibly TRBD2 (6 bases). TRBJ2-1 matches the DNA end more closely, so the J call is doubtful. Per germline, CDR1 SGDLS and CDR2 YYNGEE. This CDR3 comprises 16 residues. CDR3 protein: CASSTQRVQPYNEQFF. CDR3 nucleotides: TGTGCCAGCAGCACTCAGCGGGTACAGCCGTATAATGAGCAGTTCTTC.

This clone was seen ten or more times. V is TRBV7-3 and J is TRBJ2-2, with 7 bases that match TRBD1. The germline V gene encodes CDR1 SGHTA and CDR2 FQGTGA. Trimming took 5 bases from V and 8 from J; bases not matched to a gene: 8. The CDR3 runs to 14 residues. In DNA form, the CDR3 reads TGTGCCAGCAGCCTCGACAGGGTCTCAGGGGAGCTGTTTTTT. The encoded protein is CASSLDRVSGELFF.

This clone was counted at least ten times. The chain couples TRBV7-3 to TRBJ2-3; weak D call: TRBD1 (5 bases). Deletions cut 3 bases from V and 6 bases from J, with 10 bases between. This CDR3 spans 13 amino acids. CDR1 and CDR2 (germline): SGHTA, FQGTGA. The CDR3 reads CASSFRGSDTQYF. The CDR3 DNA is TGTGCCAGCAGCTTTAGGGGATCGGATACGCAGTATTTT.

This clone showed up just a few times. The V call is TRBV6-1, the J call TRBJ2-7; a possible D gene is TRBD2 (5 bases). The CDR3 contains 14 residues. Per the germline V gene, CDR1 is MNHNS and CDR2 is SASEGT. The ends were cut back, 6 bases at V and 6 bases at J, with 18 bases in the middle. CDR3 protein: CASRAGPGLFEQYF. DNA for the CDR3: TGTGCCAGCAGAGCCGGTCCGGGATTGTTCGAGCAGTACTTC.

This clone has at least ten counts. The chain recombines TRBV5-1 with TRBJ2-7, with D hard to call. CDR3 length equals 12 residues. The germline V and J ends were trimmed by 4 bases and 6 bases, with 11 bases remaining between them. Germline V gene sequence: CDR1 SGHRS, CDR2 YFSETQ. The CDR3 is CASSPGRLEQYF. Written as DNA, the CDR3 is TGCGCCAGCAGCCCCGGACGGCTCGAGCAGTACTTC.

The chain recombines TRBV11-2 with TRBJ2-2; no definite D call. The CDR3 has 12 residues. V was shortened by 5 bases and J by 3 bases, with 4 bases between the two germline ends. Germline V gives CDR1 SGHAT, CDR2 FQNNGV. The CDR3 nucleotides read TGTGCCAGCAGCCCCGACACCGGGGAGCTGTTTTTT. This gives the protein CASSPDTGELFF.

This rearrangement joins TRBV5-4 to TRBJ2-2; 12 positions match TRBD2. V gave up 0 bases and J gave up 7 bases; unmatched junction bases: 4. The CDR3 is 16 residues long. In germline, CDR1 is SGHNT, CDR2 YYREEE (reference sequence). CDR3 nucleotides: TGTGCCAGCAGCTTGGCGACTAGCGGGGGCGGCGGGGAGCTGTTTTTT. Its protein is CASSLATSGGGGELFF.

This clone was counted at least ten times. V and J are TRBV4-3 and TRBJ2-7; tentatively, D is TRBD1 (7 bases). Between the trimmed V and J ends, which lost 1 base and 4 bases, there was a span of 14 bases. Germline V gene data show CDR1 as LGHNA and CDR2 as YSLEER. The CDR3 runs to 15 residues. CDR3 amino acids: CASSQVRGAYYEQYF. DNA for the CDR3: TGCGCCAGCAGCCAAGTCAGGGGGGCCTATTACGAGCAGTACTTC.

As regards this clone: A much more abundant neighbour one base away suggests this may be a read error. Other nucleotide sequences from this sample produce the same CDR3. J is TRBJ2-3 and V is TRBV20-1; perhaps D is TRBD1 or TRBD2 (5 bases each). The CDR3 totals 17 residues. Germline CDR1 is DFQATT and CDR2 is SNEGSKA (reference sequence). CDR3 in amino acids: CSARGGSGGAIENTQYF. The CDR3 DNA follows: TGCAGCGCTAGAGGTGGAAGCGGTGGGGCCATAGAGAATACGCAGTATTTT.

This clone was detected many times. This may arise from a read error, as a much more abundant clone is one base away. This CDR3 is also generated by other DNA sequences in the sample. The chain carries TRBV12-3 or TRBV12-4 and TRBJ2-7, with D hard to call. This CDR3 has 13 amino acids. The CDR3 here is CASSFPEAYEQYF. The DNA for the CDR3 is TGTGCCAGCAGTTTTCCAGAGGCCTACGAGCAGTATTTC.

In its sample, this clone ranks as medium-sized. The same CDR3 is also encoded by other DNA sequences in this sample. This rearrangement joins TRBV6-5 to TRBJ2-7, with D perhaps matching TRBD2 (6 bases). Trimming removed 2 bases from V and 8 bases from J, with 10 bases in between. CDR1 and CDR2 from the germline V gene are MNHEY and SVGAGI. The CDR3 has 12 amino acids. The CDR3 nucleotides are TGTGCCAGCAGTTACGGTGCGGGGAAGCAGTACTTC. It encodes CASSYGAGKQYF.

This clone has just a few counts. The chain combines TRBV2 with TRBJ1-3, with D possibly matching TRBD1 (5 bases). This CDR3 has 13 residues. CDR1 and CDR2 from the germline V gene are SNHLY and FYNNEI. V was pared by 5 bases and J by 8 bases, with 13 bases between. Here the CDR3 DNA reads TGTGCCAGCAGTTCATGGGGCGGGTACACCATATATTTT. It is translated as CASSSWGGYTIYF.

The chain combines TRBV5-4 with TRBJ1-1; 7 bases line up with TRBD1. Germline trimming cut 4 bases from V and 10 bases from J; bases unmatched to any gene: 13. CDR3 length equals 14 residues. The germline gives CDR1 SGHNT, CDR2 YYREEE (reference sequence). The CDR3 loop reads CASSKKDGQVRAFF. Here the CDR3 DNA reads TGTGCCAGCAGCAAAAAGGATGGACAGGTTAGAGCTTTCTTT. Supplemented by reference TRBV5-4 and TRBJ1-1, the full variable domain reads ETGVTQSPTHLIKTRGQQVTLRCSSQSGHNTVSWYQQALGQGPQFIFQYYREEENGRGNFPPRFSGLQFPNYSSELNVNALELDDSALYLCASSKKDGQVRAFFGQGTRLTVV.

The table lists this clone with a count of one. Other nucleotide sequences from this sample produce the same CDR3. The V gene is TRBV11-2, the J gene TRBJ2-7; a possible D gene is TRBD1 (5 bases). Between the trimmed V and J ends, which lost 6 bases and 7 bases, there was a span of 16 bases. From germline, CDR1 is SGHAT and CDR2 FQNNGV. The CDR3 spans 13 residues. Here the CDR3 reads CASSNAGAREQYF. In DNA form, the CDR3 reads TGTGCCAGCAGTAATGCTGGGGCGCGTGAGCAGTACTTC. Based on the CDR3 plus reference TRBV11-2 and TRBJ2-7, the full variable domain is EAGVAQSPRYKIIEKRQSVAFWCNPISGHATLYWYQQILGQGPKLLIQFQNNGVVDDSQLPKDRFSAERLKGVDSTLKIQPAKLEDSAVYLCASSNAGAREQYFGPGTRLTVT.